Below, 30 T cell receptor beta chains from the same sample are listed, as sequenced in a study of patients and donors after allogeneic stem cell transplantation. One entry per CDR3 protein, called by TCRdb with MiXCR from the RT-PCR reads. The sample holds about 88,000 distinct CDR3 sequences, about 48% seen once. Material for sequencing was blood, either unsorted or a sorted T cell fraction (not recorded which). Receptors originate from a human donor who was either an allogeneic HSCT recipient or a stem cell or donor lymphocyte infusion donor (not recorded which). It is not recorded whose cells these are; they may come from a transplant donor.

In its sample, this clonotype was seen a few times. The chain recombines TRBV7-9 with TRBJ1-1, with D hard to call. The CDR3 contains 13 residues. V was trimmed by 4 bases and J by 1 base, leaving 7 bases between them. Looked up from germline, CDR1 is SEHNR and CDR2 is FQNEAQ (reference sequence). The CDR3, as DNA: TGTGCCAGCAGCTGGGAGGGGAACACTGAAGCTTTCTTT. Protein sequence: CASSWEGNTEAFF.

This clonotype was seen more than once but under ten times. The genes are TRBV5-1 and TRBJ1-6; the D gene is possibly TRBD1 (6 bases). Germline V lookup: CDR1 SGHRS, CDR2 YFSETQ. CDR3 length equals 16 residues. Trimming cost V 3 bases and J 8 bases, with 18 bases left between them. CDR3 protein: CASSYQPRGGDSPLHF. The CDR3 coding sequence is TGCGCCAGCAGCTACCAGCCCAGGGGAGGGGATTCACCCCTCCACTTT.

The chain combines TRBV9 with TRBJ2-2; perhaps TRBD2 as D (6 bases). This CDR3 contains 15 residues. CDR1 is SGDLS, CDR2 YYNGEE, per germline. The ends were cut back, 4 bases at V and 0 bases at J, with 10 bases in the middle. CDR3 in DNA: TGTGCCAGCAGCCCCCGACTAGCGAACACCGGGGAGCTGTTTTTT. Translating gives CASSPRLANTGELFF.

This clonotype was observed a handful of times. This chain links TRBV20-1 with TRBJ1-5; TRBD1 is a possible D gene (6 bases). The length of the CDR3 is 15 residues. Trimming removed 0 bases at V and 8 bases at J, with 17 bases between. From germline, CDR1 is DFQATT and CDR2 SNEGSKA (reference sequence). The CDR3 coding sequence is TGCAGTGCTAGAGACCCGGACAGTTTTCGGAAGCCCCAGCATTTT. It translates to CSARDPDSFRKPQHF.

The chain recombines TRBV12-3 or TRBV12-4 with TRBJ1-2, with TRBD1 matching 8 bases. V gave up 5 bases and J gave up 1 base; unmatched junction bases: 9. CDR3 length: 16 amino acids. CDR3 DNA sequence: TGTGCCAGCAGTCGAAAGCGGACAGGGTTTAACTATGGCTACACCTTC. It specifies CASSRKRTGFNYGYTF.

This clonotype was counted only a few times. V gene TRBV6-5 combines with J gene TRBJ1-4; perhaps TRBD1 as D (5 bases). The V gene lost 8 bases and the J gene lost 0 bases, with 10 bases spanning the gap. CDR3 length: 14 amino acids. The germline V gene encodes CDR1 MNHEY and CDR2 SVGAGI. CDR3: CASSGTATNEKLFF. CDR3 in DNA: TGTGCCAGCTCAGGGACCGCAACTAATGAAAAACTGTTTTTT.

This clonotype is a singleton in its sample. This chain uses TRBV7-3 with TRBJ2-7; 7 bases align to TRBD1. Germline assignment: CDR1 SGHTA and CDR2 FQGTGA. The J segment lost 3 bases and the V segment lost 4 bases, leaving 12 bases of the junction unmatched. The CDR3 covers 16 residues. This chain's CDR3 is CASSSAGQAPFYEQYF. DNA for the CDR3: TGTGCCAGCAGCTCGGCTGGACAGGCCCCCTTCTACGAGCAGTACTTC. Together with reference TRBV7-3 and TRBJ2-7, the CDR3 gives the full variable domain: GAGVSQTPSNKVTEKGKYVELRCDPISGHTALYWYRQSLGQGPEFLIYFQGTGAADDSGLPNDRFFAVRPEGSVSTLKIQRTERGDSAVYLCASSSAGQAPFYEQYFGPGTRLTVT.

In this sample, this clonotype turned up a few times. The J gene is TRBJ1-1, the V gene TRBV20-1; D perhaps matches TRBD1 (6 bases). Germline CDR1 is DFQATT and CDR2 is SNEGSKA (reference sequence). V was shortened by 6 bases and J by 1 base, with 15 bases between the two germline ends. CDR3 length equals 14 residues. The CDR3 here is CSARRGATNTEAFF. For the CDR3, the DNA is TGCAGTGCGCGCCGGGGGGCCACGAACACTGAAGCTTTCTTT.

J is TRBJ1-2 and V is TRBV12-3 or TRBV12-4; D might be TRBD1 (5 bases). The germline V and J ends were trimmed by 2 bases and 3 bases, with 16 bases remaining between them. This CDR3 is built from 16 residues. CDR3 residues: CASSLRAGVIDYGYTF. CDR3 coding DNA: TGTGCCAGCAGTTTAAGGGCGGGGGTTATTGACTATGGCTACACCTTC.

The chain employs TRBV5-1 and TRBJ2-7; no definite D call. CDR1 and CDR2 from the germline V gene are SGHRS and YFSETQ. The V gene lost 0 bases and the J gene lost 4 bases, with 14 bases spanning the gap. The CDR3 sequence is 15 residues long. The CDR3 here is CASSLGQGFYYEQYF. Here the CDR3 DNA reads TGCGCCAGCAGCTTGGGACAAGGATTCTATTACGAGCAGTACTTC.

This clonotype was counted between two and nine times. The chain has TRBV6-2 or TRBV6-3 and TRBJ1-1; a possible D gene is TRBD1 (5 bases). The CDR3 runs to 14 residues. The ends were cut back, 2 bases at V and 2 bases at J, with 9 bases in the middle. Germline CDR1 MNHEY, CDR2 SVGEGT. The CDR3 DNA is TGTGCCAGCAGTTACCCGACAGATAACACTGAAGCTTTCTTT. Protein: CASSYPTDNTEAFF.

The rearrangement links TRBV4-3 to TRBJ2-1; no clear D. Germline values: CDR1 LGHNA, CDR2 YSLEER. Trimming took 2 bases from V and 2 from J, leaving 4 bases between them. The CDR3 loop spans 13 amino acids. The CDR3 here is CASSQTPYNEQFF. CDR3 sequence (DNA): TGCGCCAGCAGCCAAACCCCCTACAATGAGCAGTTCTTC.

This clonotype was recorded a few times. V usage is TRBV12-3 or TRBV12-4 and J usage is TRBJ1-2; TRBD1 matches 8 bases. V shed 5 bases, J shed 5 bases, and the junction held 10 bases outside the gene matches. This CDR3 contains 15 residues. CDR3 sequence (DNA): TGTGCCAGCAGTCCGATGACAGGGGTGGGGTATGGCTACACCTTC. Amino acid sequence: CASSPMTGVGYGYTF.

This chain links TRBV29-1 with TRBJ1-2; 11 bases align to TRBD1. This CDR3 region has 15 residues. Trimming took 4 bases from V and 4 from J; bases not matched to a gene: 8. CDR1 SQVTM and CDR2 ANQGSEA come from the germline V gene. CDR3 protein: CSVGDGQGAIYGYTF. CDR3 DNA sequence: TGCAGCGTTGGCGATGGACAGGGGGCGATCTATGGCTACACCTTC.

The chain has TRBV4-3 and TRBJ1-4, with TRBD1 identical over 7 bases. This CDR3 has 16 amino acids. Per germline, CDR1 LGHNA and CDR2 YSLEER. Trimming removed 0 bases from V and 4 bases from J; junction bases left unmatched: 5. Here the CDR3 DNA reads TGCGCCAGCAGCCAAGATTTTCGACAGGGTAATGAAAAACTGTTTTTT. This translates into CASSQDFRQGNEKLFF.

The chain is built from TRBV12-3 or TRBV12-4 and TRBJ1-5; D remains unclear. Trimming stripped 4 bases from V and 6 bases from J, with 16 bases between. CDR3 size: 15 residues. As DNA, the CDR3 is TGTGCCAGCAGTTATCATGTGGGAGCGGGTCAGCCCCAGCATTTT. Protein: CASSYHVGAGQPQHF.

CDR3 residues: CASSSSRAPLHF. CDR3 bases: TGTGCCAGCAGCTCGTCTAGAGCACCCCTCCACTTT. The gene calls are TRBV7-2 and TRBJ1-6; D is unclear. The V end was cut by 4 bases, the J end by 11 bases, with 9 bases between. The length of the CDR3 is 12 residues. CDR1 is SGHTA and CDR2 is FQGNSA in the germline V gene.

The rearrangement joins TRBV6-2 or TRBV6-3 to TRBJ1-1, with D possibly being TRBD1 (6 bases). The CDR3 is 16 amino acids. The germline V gene encodes CDR1 MNHEY and CDR2 SVGEGT. Trimming removed 2 bases from V and 4 bases from J, with 17 bases in between. CDR3: CASSYPAGGGRTEAFF. For the CDR3, the DNA is TGTGCCAGCAGTTACCCGGCCGGGGGGGGCCGCACTGAAGCTTTCTTT.

A few counts support this clonotype. The V call is TRBV9, the J call TRBJ2-3; no clear D. CDR3 length: 13 amino acids. Trimming cost V 0 bases and J 5 bases, with 7 bases left between them. Per the germline V gene, CDR1 is SGDLS and CDR2 is YYNGEE. The CDR3 sequence is CASSVAPGDTQYF. As DNA, the CDR3 is TGTGCCAGCAGCGTAGCTCCAGGAGATACGCAGTATTTT.

This chain connects TRBV28 to TRBJ2-1; D is possibly TRBD1 (5 bases). CDR3 length equals 12 residues. Germline lookup yields CDR1 MDHEN and CDR2 SYDVKM. In DNA form, the CDR3 reads TGTGAAAGGGGCGACTCCTACAATGAGCAGTTCTTC. Amino acid sequence: CERGDSYNEQFF.

The V and J genes are TRBV7-2 and TRBJ1-4; 8 bases map to TRBD1. V dropped 3 bases and J dropped 8; count of bases not matched to a gene: 5. Germline V CDR1 and CDR2: SGHTA, FQGNSA. The length of the CDR3 is 14 residues. CDR3 DNA: TGTGCCAGCAGCTTTGGACAGGGAGAGGAAAAACTGTTTTTT. Translation gives CASSFGQGEEKLFF.

This clonotype has only a few counts. The CDR3: CASLVSSGNTIYF. The CDR3 DNA reads TGTGCCAGCTTGGTGAGCTCTGGAAACACCATATATTTT. The V call is TRBV6-5, the J call TRBJ1-3; no clear D. CDR3 length: 13 amino acids. With 8 bases removed from V and 0 bases from J, the gap between germline ends came to 8 bases. In germline, CDR1 is MNHEY, CDR2 SVGAGI.

This clonotype was observed a single time. V and J are TRBV7-8 and TRBJ2-4, with TRBD1 matching 8 bases. J lost 3 bases, V lost 4 bases, and 11 bases had no gene match. There are 17 residues in the CDR3. The germline V gene encodes CDR1 SGHVS and CDR2 FQNEAQ. The CDR3 is CASSSGSGTGLKNIQYF. CDR3 bases: TGTGCCAGCAGCTCAGGTTCCGGGACAGGACTCAAAAACATTCAGTACTTC.

This clonotype was seen a handful of times. The chain recombines TRBV12-5 with TRBJ1-1; D ambiguous. There are 12 residues in the CDR3. Trimming shortened V by 3 bases and J by 5 bases, and 7 bases separated the two germline ends. Germline V gene lookup returns CDR1 LGHNT and CDR2 FRNRAP. The CDR3, as DNA: TGTGCTAGTGGTTTTGAGGATACTGAAGCTTTCTTT. Amino acid sequence: CASGFEDTEAFF. The full variable domain, with the rest looked up from reference TRBV12-5 and TRBJ1-1, is DARVTQTPRHKVTEMGQEVTMRCQPILGHNTVFWYRQTMMQGLELLAYFRNRAPLDDSGMPKDRFSAEMPDATLATLKIQPSEPRDSAVYFCASGFEDTEAFFGQGTRLTVV.

The rearrangement links TRBV7-9 to TRBJ1-5; D is unresolved. Germline V lookup: CDR1 SEHNR, CDR2 FQNEAQ (reference sequence). The CDR3 consists of 15 residues. V shed 2 bases and J shed 3 bases, with 11 bases lying between them. The CDR3 loop is CASSLFDIDNQPQHF. In nucleotides, the CDR3 is TGTGCCAGCAGCTTATTTGACATCGACAATCAGCCCCAGCATTTT.

This clonotype was counted only a few times. The gene calls are TRBV29-1 and TRBJ1-2, with D uncertain. The germline V gene encodes CDR1 SQVTM and CDR2 ANQGSEA. Trimming stripped 3 bases from V and 4 bases from J, with 6 bases between. The CDR3 spans 11 residues. CDR3 in amino acids: CSVDPGYGYTF. CDR3 nucleotide sequence: TGCAGCGTTGATCCGGGCTATGGCTACACCTTC.

This chain connects TRBV12-3 or TRBV12-4 to TRBJ1-2; D is uncertain. This CDR3 comprises 14 residues. The V end lost 5 bases, the J end lost 0 bases, and 10 bases lay between the germline ends. The CDR3 DNA reads TGTGCCAGCAGTCACCTCAAAGCTAACTATGGCTACACCTTC. Translating it yields CASSHLKANYGYTF.

This clonotype appeared a few times. The genes are TRBV5-5 and TRBJ1-5; no definite D call. This CDR3 is 13 amino acids long. CDR1 and CDR2 from the germline V gene are SGHKS and YYEKEE (reference sequence). Trimming took 2 bases from V and 4 from J, leaving 7 bases between them. The CDR3 DNA sequence: TGTGCCAGCAGCTTCGGGCCGAATCAGCCCCAGCATTTT. It specifies CASSFGPNQPQHF. The full variable domain, with the rest looked up from reference TRBV5-5 and TRBJ1-5, is DAGVTQSPTHLIKTRGQQVTLRCSPISGHKSVSWYQQVLGQGPQFIFQYYEKEERGRGNFPDRFSARQFPNYSSELNVNALLLGDSALYLCASSFGPNQPQHFGDGTRLSIL.

This sequence joins TRBV5-1 and TRBJ1-4, with D hard to call. The V end lost 0 bases, the J end lost 5 bases, and 5 bases lay between the germline ends. Germline V lookup: CDR1 SGHRS, CDR2 YFSETQ. CDR3 size: 13 residues. CDR3 amino acids: CASSLEQNEKLFF. CDR3 nucleotides: TGCGCCAGCAGCTTGGAACAGAATGAAAAACTGTTTTTT.

V usage is TRBV5-6 and J usage is TRBJ1-2; a possible D gene is TRBD1 (6 bases). The V end was cut by 1 base, the J end by 8 bases, with 18 bases between. Looked up from germline, CDR1 is SGHDT and CDR2 is YYEEEE. The CDR3 sequence is 15 residues long. The CDR3: CASSLWAGVMSGYTF. CDR3 DNA sequence: TGTGCCAGCAGCTTGTGGGCAGGGGTGATGAGCGGCTACACCTTC.